The next 20 T cell receptor beta chains were all read from a single sample in a study of neurological immune-mediated disorders. Time point: longitudinal time-point 1 (baseline). TCRdb itself ran the 5' RACE reads through MiXCR, one entry per CDR3 protein. The sample lists about 49,000 distinct CDR3 sequences, less than 12% seen once, with roughly 1.5% in the top ten. The sequencing sample was made of PBMCs. Every receptor here comes from a woman aged 40 to 49 in good health.

This clonotype has ten or more counts. This chain links TRBV2 with TRBJ1-2, with no clear D. V was shortened by 7 bases and J by 8 bases, with 11 bases between the two germline ends. Germline CDR1 reads SNHLY; CDR2 reads FYNNEI. This CDR3 region has 11 residues. CDR3 sequence (DNA): TGTGCCAGCATCGCGATATTGGGCTACACCTTC. It encodes CASIAILGYTF.

In this sample, this clonotype turned up many times. The J gene is TRBJ2-5, the V gene TRBV12-3 or TRBV12-4; D gene ambiguous. V lost 2 bases and J lost 4, with 5 bases in between. The CDR3 extends over 12 amino acids. The DNA of the CDR3 is TGTGCCAGCAGTTTATATCTAGAGACCCAGTACTTC. Protein product: CASSLYLETQYF.

This clonotype occurred many times. CDR3 residues: CASSYRMNTEAFF. DNA for the CDR3: TGTGCCAGCAGTTACAGGATGAACACTGAAGCTTTCTTT. V and J are TRBV12-3 or TRBV12-4 and TRBJ1-1; the D gene is possibly TRBD1 (5 bases). Trimming pared 4 bases from V and 0 bases from J, leaving 6 bases between. This CDR3 is built from 13 residues.

The V call is TRBV3-1, the J call TRBJ1-5; unclear D gene. This CDR3 contains 14 residues. Between the trimmed V and J ends, which lost 0 bases and 6 bases, there was a span of 9 bases. Germline lookup yields CDR1 LGHDT and CDR2 YNNKEL (reference sequence). Here the CDR3 reads CASSQDDGSQPQHF. In nucleotides, the CDR3 is TGTGCCAGCAGCCAAGACGACGGGAGTCAGCCCCAGCATTTT. Variable domain in full (rest from reference TRBV3-1 and TRBJ1-5): DTAVSQTPKYLVTQMGNDKSIKCEQNLGHDTMYWYKQDSKKFLKIMFSYNNKELIINETVPNRFSPKSPDKAHLNLHINSLELGDSAVYFCASSQDDGSQPQHFGDGTRLSIL.

This clonotype appeared many times. The V gene is TRBV5-1, the J gene TRBJ1-4; D remains ambiguous. The CDR3 consists of 13 residues. V was pared by 1 base and J by 5 bases, with 6 bases between. Germline CDR1 and CDR2: SGHRS and YFSETQ. CDR3: CASSLRPNEKLFF. The CDR3 DNA follows: TGCGCCAGCAGCTTGCGACCCAATGAAAAACTGTTTTTT.

This clonotype was recorded at least ten times. The CDR3 region has the DNA TGTGCCATCAGGGGCGCAGGGGGCTCGGGAACACCCCTCCACTTT. Its translation: CAIRGAGGSGTPLHF. The chain is built from TRBV10-3 and TRBJ1-6; 8 bases match TRBD1. This CDR3 comprises 15 residues. Looked up from germline, CDR1 is ENHRY and CDR2 is SYGVKD. Unmatched junction bases numbered 12, after V lost 6 bases and J lost 11 bases.

This clonotype was seen ten or more times. V is TRBV5-1 and J is TRBJ2-4; no reliable D call. There are 15 residues in the CDR3. CDR1 is SGHRS, CDR2 YFSETQ, per germline. The V gene lost 0 bases and the J gene lost 5 bases, with 12 bases spanning the gap. Here the CDR3 DNA reads TGCGCCAGCAGCTTGGTCGGTGACACTCAAAACATTCAGTACTTC. Translating gives CASSLVGDTQNIQYF.

Turning to this clonotype: At one of its ends the junction is not consistent with the germline gene, which may arise from a read error. CDR3 sequence: CASSPGTSRDTQYF. DNA of the CDR3: TGTGCCAGCAGTCCCGGGACTAGCAGAGATACGCAGTATTTT. The rearrangement links TRBV2 to TRBJ2-3; 9 bases align to TRBD2. This CDR3 has 14 amino acids. The germline CDR1 and CDR2 sequences are SNHLY and FYNNEI.

The chain joins TRBV6-6 to TRBJ2-7; 13 bases are shared with TRBD2. The CDR3 consists of 18 residues. V trimming: 5 bases; J trimming: 2 bases; junction bases outside the gene matches: 12. Germline V gene data show CDR1 as MNHNY and CDR2 as SVGAGI (reference sequence). The CDR3 sequence: CASSTSASTSGRTYEQYF. CDR3 coding DNA: TGTGCCAGCAGTACCAGCGCCTCGACTAGCGGGAGGACCTACGAGCAGTACTTC.

V and J are TRBV12-3 or TRBV12-4 and TRBJ1-1; D is unresolved. This CDR3 is built from 14 residues. V gave up 7 bases and J gave up 1 base, with 13 bases separating them. This CDR3 reads CASILGLSNTEAFF. The CDR3 DNA reads TGTGCCAGCATCTTAGGACTGTCGAACACTGAAGCTTTCTTT.

This clonotype was seen at least ten times. This chain links TRBV4-3 with TRBJ1-2, with 10 bases aligning to TRBD1. The CDR3 is 16 residues long. The V gene end was trimmed by 3 bases and the J gene end by 5 bases; junction bases not matched to a gene: 9. Germline V gene data show CDR1 as LGHNA and CDR2 as YSLEER. CDR3: CASSQDRQGAWYGYTF. The CDR3 nucleotides read TGCGCCAGCAGCCAGGATAGACAGGGGGCTTGGTATGGCTACACCTTC.

Many counts were recorded for this clonotype. The chain employs TRBV20-1 and TRBJ2-5; TRBD2 might be the D (6 bases). The length of the CDR3 is 14 residues. Germline lookup yields CDR1 DFQATT and CDR2 SNEGSKA (reference sequence). Trimming left V 5 bases short and J 4 bases short, with 17 bases between. CDR3 DNA: TGCAGTGCTGGCCCGTCGGCGGGACTAGAGACCCAGTACTTC. Translation gives CSAGPSAGLETQYF.

This clonotype has a count of ten or more. This chain joins TRBV3-1 and TRBJ1-2; D remains unclear. Germline V CDR1 and CDR2: LGHDT, YNNKEL (reference sequence). This CDR3 has 14 amino acids. Deletions cut 0 bases from V and 2 bases from J, with 7 bases between. The CDR3 reads CASSQEVRNYGYTF. CDR3 nucleotides: TGTGCCAGCAGCCAAGAAGTACGGAACTATGGCTACACCTTC.

In this sample, this clonotype turned up many times. The chain is built from TRBV10-3 and TRBJ2-7, with D perhaps TRBD2 (6 bases). From germline, CDR1 is ENHRY and CDR2 SYGVKD. This CDR3 spans 16 amino acids. Trimming shortened V by 0 bases and J by 1 base, and 13 bases separated the two germline ends. The CDR3 spells CAISESGRDSSYEQYF. The CDR3 nucleotides are TGTGCCATCAGTGAGTCTGGCAGGGACTCTTCCTACGAGCAGTACTTC.

The table lists this clonotype with many counts. The chain joins TRBV5-1 to TRBJ1-2, with a possible D match to TRBD1 (5 bases). V was trimmed by 5 bases and J by 7 bases, leaving 15 bases between them. The length of the CDR3 is 13 residues. Germline values: CDR1 SGHRS, CDR2 YFSETQ. The CDR3 loop reads CASSRDGSGGYTF. Here the CDR3 DNA reads TGCGCCAGCAGTAGGGACGGTTCGGGTGGCTACACCTTC.

This clonotype was seen at least ten times. The chain employs TRBV5-1 and TRBJ2-7; tentatively, D is TRBD2 (6 bases). This CDR3 contains 16 residues. Trimming stripped 0 bases from V and 0 bases from J, with 13 bases between. Germline-derived CDR1 and CDR2 are SGHRS and YFSETQ. The CDR3 nucleotides are TGCGCCAGCAGCTTGGATTCCGACGGGAGCTCCTACGAGCAGTACTTC. Translating it yields CASSLDSDGSSYEQYF.

The chain uses TRBV18 and TRBJ1-2; D might be TRBD1 (5 bases). The CDR3 extends over 13 amino acids. V lost 1 base, J lost 2 bases, and 5 bases lay in between. In germline, CDR1 is KGHSH, CDR2 LQKENI. CDR3 in DNA: TGTGCCAGCTCACCACGGGGGAACTATGGCTACACCTTC. This codes for CASSPRGNYGYTF.

This clonotype was detected many times. The V gene is TRBV4-2, the J gene TRBJ1-1, with TRBD1 matching over 7 bases. V lost 0 bases and J lost 3; bases outside the gene matches: 4. This CDR3 is 15 amino acids long. CDR1 and CDR2 from the germline V gene are LGHNA and YNFKEQ. This chain's CDR3 is CASSQETQGDTEAFF. The CDR3 DNA follows: TGTGCCAGCAGCCAAGAAACTCAGGGGGACACTGAAGCTTTCTTT.

This clonotype was detected many times. The CDR3 sequence: CSASDPLAGEWYQETQYF. The DNA for the CDR3 is TGCAGTGCTAGCGACCCACTAGCGGGAGAATGGTACCAAGAGACCCAGTACTTC. The genes are TRBV20-1 and TRBJ2-5; 11 nucleotides line up with TRBD2. With V trimmed by 3 bases and J by 0 bases, 12 bases remained unmatched. The CDR3 has 18 residues. Looked up from germline, CDR1 is DFQATT and CDR2 is SNEGSKA (reference sequence).

This clonotype was detected ten times or more. The V and J genes are TRBV7-2 and TRBJ1-2; D is undetermined. V lost 5 bases, J lost 4 bases, and 14 bases lay in between. Germline V gene lookup returns CDR1 SGHTA and CDR2 FQGNSA. This CDR3 spans 14 amino acids. CDR3 coding DNA: TGTGCCAGCAGCCCCTATCGAGACACCTATGGCTACACCTTC. Amino acid sequence: CASSPYRDTYGYTF.